This is a list of T cell receptor beta chains from one sample in a study of blood T cell repertoires in COVID-19. The protocol was immunoSEQ multiplex PCR, while the TCRdb copy is restricted to in-frame clones and leaves out a portion. The sample includes just over 150,000 clones, approximately 92% seen only once; the top ten take around 15%. Sequencing was performed on peripheral blood. Receptors originate from a woman aged 40 to 55 with acute or convalescent COVID-19. Both conserved end residues are part of each CDR3. A D gene is named only where the DNA matches it firmly. Clone sizes are given selectively: once, few, many, or a class where the clone is expanded.

d_call,j_call,v_call,clone_size,cdr3_nt,cdr3_aa
TRBD2,TRBJ2-7,TRBV24-1,-,TGTGCCACCAGTGACGGGAGGGCCCCCTACGAGCAGTACTTC,CATSDGRAPYEQYF
TRBD1,TRBJ1-1,TRBV24-1,-,TGTGCCACTAGACAGGGGGGAGAAGCTTTCTTT,CATRQGGEAFF
-,TRBJ1-6,TRBV6-5,-,TGTGCCAGCAGCTCGAGGAGCTCCTATAATTCACCCCTCCACTTT,CASSSRSSYNSPLHF
TRBD2,TRBJ2-1,TRBV30,-,TGTGCCTGGAGTGCGGGACTAGCGGCGGACAATGAGCAGTTCTTC,CAWSAGLAADNEQFF
-,TRBJ2-1,TRBV7-3,once,TGTGCCAGCAGCCGAACCTTGGCACCGCGGAATGAGCAGTTCTTC,CASSRTLAPRNEQFF
-,TRBJ2-2,TRBV5-1,once,TGCGCCAGCAGCTTTGGTACATACACCGGGGAGCTGTTTTTT,CASSFGTYTGELFF
TRBD1,TRBJ2-2,TRBV24-1,-,TGTGCCACCAGTGATTTTAGGACAGGGGGCGACACCGGGGAGCTGTTTTTT,CATSDFRTGGDTGELFF
-,TRBJ2-1,TRBV9,-,TGTGCCAGCACCCCCTCCCCCCAGGTTTCCCATGAGCAGTTCTTC,CASTPSPQVSHEQFF
-,TRBJ2-7,TRBV11-3,-,TGTGCCAGCAGCTACCGACAGGCTAGAGAGCAGTACTTC,CASSYRQAREQYF
TRBD1,TRBJ2-7,TRBV6-5,-,TGTGCCAGCAGTTTGGACAGGGATGTATACGAGCAGTACTTC,CASSLDRDVYEQYF
-,TRBJ1-2,TRBV9,-,TGTGCCAGCAGCTCCCGGGACTATGGCTACACCTTC,CASSSRDYGYTF
-,TRBJ2-2,TRBV6-4,-,TGTGCCAGCAGTGTTCCACGGGATAGTTTGAACACCGGGGAGCTGTTTTTT,CASSVPRDSLNTGELFF
TRBD2,TRBJ2-1,TRBV5-4,-,TGTGCCAGCAGCATCGGGACTAGCGGGACCTACAATGAGCAGTTCTTC,CASSIGTSGTYNEQFF
TRBD1,TRBJ2-7,TRBV9,-,TGTGCCAGCAGTGCACAACCCCAGGGGGACGAGCAGTACTTC,CASSAQPQGDEQYF
TRBD1,TRBJ1-5,TRBV12-3/TRBV12-4,once,TGTGCCAGCAGTTGGGGGACAGATCAGCCCCAGCATTTT,CASSWGTDQPQHF
-,TRBJ1-5,TRBV5-4,-,TGTGCCAGCAGCCGGTGGGGGGGTGGCAATCAGCCCCAGCATTTT,CASSRWGGGNQPQHF
-,TRBJ2-3,TRBV4-1,-,TGCGCCAGCAGCCAAAATGGGGGCCGCGATACGCAGTATTTT,CASSQNGGRDTQYF
TRBD1,TRBJ2-1,TRBV5-1,-,TGCGCCAGCAGCTGGACAGGGGACTCCTACAATGAGCAGTTCTTC,CASSWTGDSYNEQFF
-,TRBJ2-7,TRBV10-2,-,TGCGCCAGCAGTTGGGGAGACAACGAGCAGTACTTC,CASSWGDNEQYF
-,TRBJ1-4,TRBV2,-,TGTGCCAGCACCCTCAACCGGCAGGGACTGTTTTTT,CASTLNRQGLFF
TRBD2,TRBJ2-1,TRBV30,once,TGTGCCTCTCGGGGCGGGGGGAGAACCTACAATGAGCAGTTCTTC,CASRGGGRTYNEQFF
TRBD2,TRBJ2-3,TRBV4-2,-,TGTGCCAGCAGCCACTTCATAGCGGGAGAGGGAGGAGATACGCAGTATTTT,CASSHFIAGEGGDTQYF